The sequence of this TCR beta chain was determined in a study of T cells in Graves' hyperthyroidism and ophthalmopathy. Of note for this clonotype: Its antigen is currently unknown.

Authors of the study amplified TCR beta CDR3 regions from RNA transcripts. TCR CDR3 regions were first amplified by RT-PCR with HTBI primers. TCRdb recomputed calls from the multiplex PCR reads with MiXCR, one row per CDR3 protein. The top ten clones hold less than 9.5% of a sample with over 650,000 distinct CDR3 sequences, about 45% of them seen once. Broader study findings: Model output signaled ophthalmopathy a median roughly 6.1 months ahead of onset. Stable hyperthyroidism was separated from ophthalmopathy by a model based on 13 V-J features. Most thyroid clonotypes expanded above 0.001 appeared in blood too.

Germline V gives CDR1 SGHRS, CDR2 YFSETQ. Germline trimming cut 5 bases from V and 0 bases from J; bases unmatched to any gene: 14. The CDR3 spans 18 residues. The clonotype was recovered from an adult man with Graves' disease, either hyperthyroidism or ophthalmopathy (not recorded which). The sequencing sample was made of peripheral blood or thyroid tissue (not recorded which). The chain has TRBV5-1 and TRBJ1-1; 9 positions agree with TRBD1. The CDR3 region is CASSWEGQGMILNTEAFF. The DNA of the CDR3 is TGCGCCAGCAGTTGGGAGGGACAGGGCATGATTCTGAACACTGAAGCTTTCTTT.